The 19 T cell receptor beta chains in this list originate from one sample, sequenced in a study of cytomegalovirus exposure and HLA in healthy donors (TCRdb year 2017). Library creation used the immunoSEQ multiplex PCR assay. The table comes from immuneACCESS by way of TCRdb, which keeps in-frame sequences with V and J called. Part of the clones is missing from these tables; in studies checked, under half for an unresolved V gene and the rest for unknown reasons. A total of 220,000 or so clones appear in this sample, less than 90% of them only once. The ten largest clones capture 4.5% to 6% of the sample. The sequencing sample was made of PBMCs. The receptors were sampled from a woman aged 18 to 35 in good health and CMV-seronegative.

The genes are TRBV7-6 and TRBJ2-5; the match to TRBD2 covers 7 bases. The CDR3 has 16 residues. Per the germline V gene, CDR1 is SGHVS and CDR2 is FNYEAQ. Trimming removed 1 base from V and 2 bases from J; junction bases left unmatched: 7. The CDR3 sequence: CASSLVTGGIQETQYF. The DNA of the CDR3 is TGTGCCAGCAGCTTAGTGACGGGAGGAATTCAAGAGACCCAGTACTTC.

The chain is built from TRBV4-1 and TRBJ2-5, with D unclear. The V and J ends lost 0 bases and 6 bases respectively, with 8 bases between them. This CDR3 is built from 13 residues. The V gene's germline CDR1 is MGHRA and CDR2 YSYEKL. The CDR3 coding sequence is TGCGCCAGCAGCCAAGATCTGGGAAAGACCCAGTACTTC. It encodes CASSQDLGKTQYF.

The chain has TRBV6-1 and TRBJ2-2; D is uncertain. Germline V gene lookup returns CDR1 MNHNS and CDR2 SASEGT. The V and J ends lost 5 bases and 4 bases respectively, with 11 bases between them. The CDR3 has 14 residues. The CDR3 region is CASSLTTVTGELFF. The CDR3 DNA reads TGTGCCAGCAGTTTAACGACCGTCACCGGGGAGCTGTTTTTT.

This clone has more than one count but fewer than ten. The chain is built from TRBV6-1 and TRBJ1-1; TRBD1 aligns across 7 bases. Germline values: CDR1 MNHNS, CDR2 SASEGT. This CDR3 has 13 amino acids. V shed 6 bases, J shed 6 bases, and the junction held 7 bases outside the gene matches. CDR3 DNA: TGTGCCAGCAGCAGGGGGGCGAGCGCTGAAGCTTTCTTT. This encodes CASSRGASAEAFF.

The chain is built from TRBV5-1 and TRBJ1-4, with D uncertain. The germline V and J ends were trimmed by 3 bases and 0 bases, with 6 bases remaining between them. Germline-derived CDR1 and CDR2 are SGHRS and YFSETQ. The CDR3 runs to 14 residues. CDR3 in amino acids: CASSSGPTNEKLFF. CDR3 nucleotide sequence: TGCGCCAGCAGCTCCGGCCCAACTAATGAAAAACTGTTTTTT.

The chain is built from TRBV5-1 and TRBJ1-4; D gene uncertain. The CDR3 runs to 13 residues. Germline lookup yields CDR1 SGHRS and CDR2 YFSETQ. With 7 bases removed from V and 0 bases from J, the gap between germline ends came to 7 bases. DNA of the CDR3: TGCGCCAGCGGTGATACAACTAATGAAAAACTGTTTTTT. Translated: CASGDTTNEKLFF.

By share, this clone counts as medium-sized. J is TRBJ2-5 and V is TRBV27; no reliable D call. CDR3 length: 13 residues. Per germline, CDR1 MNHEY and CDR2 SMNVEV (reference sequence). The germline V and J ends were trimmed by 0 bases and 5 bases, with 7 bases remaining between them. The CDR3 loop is CASSLSGAETQYF. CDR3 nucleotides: TGTGCCAGCAGTTTATCAGGAGCCGAGACCCAGTACTTC.

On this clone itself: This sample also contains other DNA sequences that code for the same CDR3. The CDR3 DNA reads as TGTGCCAGCAGTTTCTCGGGGAGCTCCTACGAGCAGTACTTC. This encodes CASSFSGSSYEQYF. The chain combines TRBV27 with TRBJ2-7; D perhaps matches TRBD2 (5 bases). V lost 3 bases and J 0 bases, leaving 9 bases between the germline ends. The germline gives CDR1 MNHEY, CDR2 SMNVEV (reference sequence). The CDR3 contains 14 residues.

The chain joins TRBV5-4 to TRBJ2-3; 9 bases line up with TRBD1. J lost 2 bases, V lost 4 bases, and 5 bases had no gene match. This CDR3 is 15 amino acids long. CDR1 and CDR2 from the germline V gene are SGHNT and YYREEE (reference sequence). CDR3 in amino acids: CASSPGTGYTDTQYF. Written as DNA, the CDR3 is TGTGCCAGCAGCCCCGGGACAGGGTACACAGATACGCAGTATTTT.

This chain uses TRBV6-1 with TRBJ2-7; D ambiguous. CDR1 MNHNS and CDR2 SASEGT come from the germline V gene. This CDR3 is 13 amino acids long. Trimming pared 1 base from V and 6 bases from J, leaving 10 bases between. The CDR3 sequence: CASSEEEVPEQYF. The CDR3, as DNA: TGTGCCAGCAGTGAAGAAGAAGTACCCGAGCAGTACTTC.

The CDR3 region is CASSPDRSSYNEQFF. CDR3 in DNA: TGTGCCAGCAGTCCGGACAGAAGCTCCTACAATGAGCAGTTCTTC. The chain is built from TRBV6-4 and TRBJ2-1, with D possibly TRBD1 on 6 matching bases. Germline CDR1 and CDR2: MRHNA and SNTAGT. The CDR3 is 15 residues long. Trimming removed 5 bases from V and 0 bases from J, with 11 bases in between.

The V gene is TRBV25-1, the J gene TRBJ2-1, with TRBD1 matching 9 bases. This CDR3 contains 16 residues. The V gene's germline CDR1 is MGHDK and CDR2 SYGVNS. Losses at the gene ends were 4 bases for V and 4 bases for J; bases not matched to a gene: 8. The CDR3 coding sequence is TGTGCCAGCAGTGCCCTGGGACAGGGCGATTACAATGAGCAGTTCTTC. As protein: CASSALGQGDYNEQFF.

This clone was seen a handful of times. In DNA, the CDR3 is TGTGCCAGTAGTATATTGCCGTTCAATCAGCCCCAGCATTTT. As protein: CASSILPFNQPQHF. The chain combines TRBV19 with TRBJ1-5; the D is unclear. The CDR3 contains 14 residues. Trimming stripped 2 bases from V and 3 bases from J, with 8 bases between. The germline V gene has CDR1 LNHDA and CDR2 SQIVND (reference sequence).

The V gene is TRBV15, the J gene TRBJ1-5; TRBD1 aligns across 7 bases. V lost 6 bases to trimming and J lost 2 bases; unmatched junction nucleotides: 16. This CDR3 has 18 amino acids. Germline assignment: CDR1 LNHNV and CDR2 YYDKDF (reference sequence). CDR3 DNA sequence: TGTGCCACCAGACAGGGGCGGTTAGGGACAGTAGGCAATCAGCCCCAGCATTTT. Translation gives CATRQGRLGTVGNQPQHF.

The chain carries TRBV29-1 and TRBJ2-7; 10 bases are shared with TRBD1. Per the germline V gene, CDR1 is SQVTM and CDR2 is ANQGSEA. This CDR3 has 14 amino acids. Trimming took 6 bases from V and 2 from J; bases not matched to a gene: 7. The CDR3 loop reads CSVTKGQGTYEQYF. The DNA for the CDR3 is TGCAGCGTGACTAAGGGACAGGGGACCTACGAGCAGTACTTC.

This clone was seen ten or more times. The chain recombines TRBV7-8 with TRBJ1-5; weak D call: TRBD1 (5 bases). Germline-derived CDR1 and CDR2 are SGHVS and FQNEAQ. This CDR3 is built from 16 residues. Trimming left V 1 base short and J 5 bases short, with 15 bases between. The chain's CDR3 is CASSLVTGPQDQPQHF. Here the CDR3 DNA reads TGTGCCAGCAGCTTAGTGACGGGGCCTCAAGATCAGCCCCAGCATTTT.

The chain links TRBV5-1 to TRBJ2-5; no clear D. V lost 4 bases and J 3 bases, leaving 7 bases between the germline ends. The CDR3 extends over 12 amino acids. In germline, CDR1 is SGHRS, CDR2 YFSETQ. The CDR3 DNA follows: TGCGCCAGCAGCATCTATAAAGAGACCCAGTACTTC. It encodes CASSIYKETQYF.

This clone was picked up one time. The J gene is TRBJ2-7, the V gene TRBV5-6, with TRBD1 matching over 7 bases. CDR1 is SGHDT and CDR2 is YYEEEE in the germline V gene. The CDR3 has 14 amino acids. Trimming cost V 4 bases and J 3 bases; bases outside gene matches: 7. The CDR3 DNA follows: TGTGCCAGCAGCATGAACAGGGGTCTCTACGAGCAGTACTTC. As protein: CASSMNRGLYEQYF. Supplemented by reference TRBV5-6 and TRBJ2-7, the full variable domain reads DAGVTQSPTHLIKTRGQQVTLRCSPKSGHDTVSWYQQALGQGPQFIFQYYEEEERQRGNFPDRFSGHQFPNYSSELNVNALLLGDSALYLCASSMNRGLYEQYFGPGTRLTVT.

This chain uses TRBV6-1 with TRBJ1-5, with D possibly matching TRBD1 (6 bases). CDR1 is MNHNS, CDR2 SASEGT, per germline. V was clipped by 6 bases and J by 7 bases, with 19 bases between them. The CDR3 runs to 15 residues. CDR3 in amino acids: CASSPSPRGQQPQHF. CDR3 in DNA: TGTGCCAGCAGCCCCAGCCCCAGGGGTCAGCAGCCCCAGCATTTT.